The 30 T cell receptor beta chains listed next were all sequenced from one sample in a study of blood T cell repertoires in COVID-19. The table came from immunoSEQ multiplex PCR; TCRdb's copy has only in-frame clones and leaves some out. The top ten clones hold 3.3% of a sample with 240,000 or so clones, 70% to 85% of them seen once. The specimen sequenced was peripheral blood. These receptors were taken from a woman of 80 years or more with acute or convalescent COVID-19.

The gene calls are TRBV3-1 (or the pseudogene TRBV3-2) and TRBJ1-3, with 7 bases that match TRBD1. V gave up 3 bases and J gave up 6 bases; unmatched junction bases: 5. From germline, CDR1 is LGHDT and CDR2 YNNKEL (reference sequence). The CDR3 contains 14 residues. The DNA of the CDR3 is TGTGCCAGCAGCCAGCGAGGGGGCGAAAACACCATATATTTT. This codes for CASSQRGGENTIYF.

This sequence joins TRBV3-1 (or the pseudogene TRBV3-2) and TRBJ2-1; TRBD2 matches 11 bases. The V gene end was trimmed by 4 bases and the J gene end by 10 bases; junction bases not matched to a gene: 12. Germline V gene lookup returns CDR1 LGHDT and CDR2 YNNKEL (reference sequence). The CDR3 length is 16 residues. CDR3 in amino acids: CASSRRGTSGSPEQFF. The CDR3, as DNA: TGTGCCAGCAGCCGGCGAGGGACTAGCGGAAGTCCCGAGCAGTTCTTC.

The rearrangement uses TRBV4-1 and TRBJ2-6, with D maybe TRBD1 (6 bases). The CDR3 spans 20 residues. Trimming took off 0 bases at V and 0 bases at J, with 18 bases between the two ends. Looked up from germline, CDR1 is MGHRA and CDR2 is YSYEKL. The CDR3, as DNA: TGCGCCAGCAGCCAAGAAGGCCGGACAGTTAGAAGCTCTGGGGCCAACGTCCTGACTTTC. Protein: CASSQEGRTVRSSGANVLTF.

This sequence joins TRBV5-1 and TRBJ2-7; TRBD1 agrees at 10 bases. Looked up from germline, CDR1 is SGHRS and CDR2 is YFSETQ. The length of the CDR3 is 16 residues. V was pared by 0 bases and J by 4 bases, with 7 bases of the junction left unmatched. The CDR3 DNA sequence: TGCGCCAGCAGCTTGGAGGGGACAGGGGCTTTTTACGAGCAGTACTTC. This gives the protein CASSLEGTGAFYEQYF. Variable domain in full (rest from reference TRBV5-1 and TRBJ2-7): KAGVTQTPRYLIKTRGQQVTLSCSPISGHRSVSWYQQTPGQGLQFLFEYFSETQRNKGNFPGRFSGRQFSNSRSEMNVSTLELGDSALYLCASSLEGTGAFYEQYFGPGTRLTVT.

The gene calls are TRBV30 and TRBJ2-5; 8 bases map to TRBD2. CDR3 size: 14 residues. The V gene's germline CDR1 is GTSNPN and CDR2 SVGIG (reference sequence). J gave up 4 bases and V 1 base, and 5 bases lay outside the gene matches. The CDR3 protein is CAWSGAGGTETQYF. The DNA for the CDR3 is TGTGCCTGGAGTGGGGCGGGAGGTACAGAGACCCAGTACTTC.

The chain carries TRBV19 and TRBJ1-5; 8 bases are shared with TRBD1. J lost 4 bases, V lost 5 bases, and 13 bases had no gene match. The CDR3 runs to 17 residues. Germline V gene sequence: CDR1 LNHDA, CDR2 SQIVND (reference sequence). The CDR3 is CASSADRETRRNQPQHF. Written as DNA, the CDR3 is TGTGCCAGTAGTGCGGACAGGGAGACGAGACGGAATCAGCCCCAGCATTTT.

The chain combines TRBV5-1 with TRBJ2-2; D may be TRBD2 (6 bases). Looked up from germline, CDR1 is SGHRS and CDR2 is YFSETQ. CDR3 length: 16 residues. V shed 0 bases and J shed 0 bases, with 9 bases lying between them. The CDR3 sequence: CASSLAGGANTGELFF. The CDR3, as DNA: TGCGCCAGCAGCTTGGCTGGCGGGGCGAACACCGGGGAGCTGTTTTTT.

To note about this clone: Other nucleotide sequences from this sample produce the same CDR3. The rearrangement joins TRBV19 to TRBJ2-7; D possibly corresponds to TRBD1 (6 bases). With 4 bases removed from V and 3 bases from J, the gap between germline ends came to 13 bases. This CDR3 has 14 residues. Germline assignment: CDR1 LNHDA and CDR2 SQIVND (reference sequence). Here the CDR3 DNA reads TGTGCCAGTAGTACAGGGGAAAGTAGCTACGAGCAGTACTTC. This sequence encodes CASSTGESSYEQYF. Full variable domain (outside the CDR3, taken from reference TRBV19 and TRBJ2-7): DGGITQSPKYLFRKEGQNVTLSCEQNLNHDAMYWYRQDPGQGLRLIYYSQIVNDFQKGDIAEGYSVSREKKESFPLTVTSAQKNPTAFYLCASSTGESSYEQYFGPGTRLTVT.

The genes are TRBV5-1 and TRBJ2-2, with 16 bases lining up with TRBD2. The CDR3 runs 18 residues. Germline V lookup: CDR1 SGHRS, CDR2 YFSETQ. Unmatched junction bases numbered 3, after V lost 4 bases and J lost 0 bases. The CDR3 protein is CASSKGLAGGPNTGELFF. CDR3 DNA: TGCGCCAGCAGCAAGGGACTAGCGGGAGGGCCGAACACCGGGGAGCTGTTTTTT.

The chain carries TRBV19 and TRBJ1-6; the D is unclear. V dropped 3 bases and J dropped 5 bases, with 11 bases sitting between them. There are 15 residues in the CDR3. Germline V gene lookup returns CDR1 LNHDA and CDR2 SQIVND (reference sequence). In nucleotides, the CDR3 is TGTGCCAGTAGTATTCAGGACGGGAATAATTCACCCCTCCACTTT. Translation gives CASSIQDGNNSPLHF. Full variable domain (remainder filled in from reference TRBV19 and TRBJ1-6): DGGITQSPKYLFRKEGQNVTLSCEQNLNHDAMYWYRQDPGQGLRLIYYSQIVNDFQKGDIAEGYSVSREKKESFPLTVTSAQKNPTAFYLCASSIQDGNNSPLHFGNGTRLTVT.

In its sample, this clone was seen many times. The rearrangement joins TRBV27 to TRBJ1-1; D unclear. CDR3 length: 15 amino acids. Deletions cut 3 bases from V and 1 base from J, with 12 bases between. The germline CDR1 and CDR2 sequences are MNHEY and SMNVEV (reference sequence). CDR3 sequence (DNA): TGTGCCAGCAGTTTTGGGCAGAGTAAGAACACTGAAGCTTTCTTT. Protein sequence: CASSFGQSKNTEAFF.

The chain employs TRBV6-5 and TRBJ1-4; D is perhaps TRBD1 (6 bases). Germline V gene lookup returns CDR1 MNHEY and CDR2 SVGAGI. The CDR3 is made up of 13 amino acids. Trimming stripped 9 bases from V and 2 bases from J, with 10 bases between. The CDR3 sequence: CASRTGTNEKLFF. In DNA form, the CDR3 reads TGTGCCAGTCGCACAGGGACTAATGAAAAACTGTTTTTT.

This clone was picked up a small number of times. The chain's CDR3 is CATSPGGQVYGYTF. The CDR3 coding sequence is TGTGCCACCAGCCCCGGGGGACAGGTTTATGGCTACACCTTC. The chain links TRBV15 to TRBJ1-2; 8 nucleotides agree with TRBD1. Germline loops: CDR1 LNHNV, CDR2 YYDKDF (reference sequence). This CDR3 comprises 14 residues. V was clipped by 5 bases and J by 5 bases; unmatched bases: 7.

For this clone: The identical CDR3 is also encoded by other nucleotide sequences in the sample. The DNA for the CDR3 is TGTGCCAGCAGCTTCGGAGGAAATCAGCCCCAGCATTTT. Translating it yields CASSFGGNQPQHF. This sequence joins TRBV27 and TRBJ1-5, with D unresolved. The CDR3 contains 13 residues. CDR1 and CDR2 (germline): MNHEY, SMNVEV (reference sequence). V dropped 6 bases and J dropped 4 bases, with 10 bases sitting between them.

Here the CDR3 DNA reads TGTGCCAGCAGCTTCAGGGACTGGGTCTACGAGCAGTACTTC. Encoded protein: CASSFRDWVYEQYF. The rearrangement joins TRBV11-2 to TRBJ2-7, with a tentative D call TRBD2 (6 bases). V lost 3 bases and J 3 bases, leaving 12 bases between the germline ends. This CDR3 region has 14 residues. Per germline, CDR1 SGHAT and CDR2 FQNNGV.

This rearrangement joins TRBV19 to TRBJ2-7; no definite D call. V dropped 4 bases and J dropped 4 bases, with 5 bases sitting between them. The CDR3 is made up of 11 amino acids. Germline assignment: CDR1 LNHDA and CDR2 SQIVND (reference sequence). The chain's CDR3 is CASSTTYEQYF. The DNA for the CDR3 is TGTGCCAGTAGTACAACATACGAGCAGTACTTC. The full variable domain, its missing parts supplied by reference TRBV19 and TRBJ2-7, is DGGITQSPKYLFRKEGQNVTLSCEQNLNHDAMYWYRQDPGQGLRLIYYSQIVNDFQKGDIAEGYSVSREKKESFPLTVTSAQKNPTAFYLCASSTTYEQYFGPGTRLTVT.

This clone was detected a few times. V gene TRBV3-1 (or the pseudogene TRBV3-2) combines with J gene TRBJ1-4; 10 positions agree with TRBD1. Germline V lookup: CDR1 LGHDT, CDR2 YNNKEL (reference sequence). With 3 bases clipped from V and 10 bases from J, the junction kept 8 bases outside the gene matches. The CDR3 runs to 15 residues. CDR3 nucleotides: TGTGCCAGCAGCCAGGGAGACAGGGGGCGAGTAAAACTGTTTTTT. Translation: CASSQGDRGRVKLFF.

CDR3 amino acids: CASSSPVGGYTF. The CDR3, as DNA: TGTGCCAGCAGCTCCCCGGTCGGGGGCTACACCTTC. J is TRBJ1-2 and V is TRBV7-2; D is uncertain. V was clipped by 4 bases and J by 8 bases, with 11 bases between them. Germline V gene lookup returns CDR1 SGHTA and CDR2 FQGNSA. CDR3 length equals 12 residues.

The genes are TRBV18 and TRBJ1-1; D possibly corresponds to TRBD1 (5 bases). This CDR3 contains 15 residues. Germline values: CDR1 KGHSH, CDR2 LQKENI. V lost 3 bases to trimming and J lost 1 base, with 12 bases between them. Here the CDR3 reads CASSPALTENTEAFF. DNA for the CDR3: TGTGCCAGCTCACCGGCCTTGACAGAGAACACTGAAGCTTTCTTT.

This chain connects TRBV7-9 to TRBJ1-3; D is unclear. V lost 5 bases and J lost 9, with 11 bases in between. This CDR3 region has 12 residues. Germline-derived CDR1 and CDR2 are SEHNR and FQNEAQ (reference sequence). The CDR3 DNA reads as TGTGCCAGCAGCCTTACAGAGAGCACCATATATTTT. It translates to CASSLTESTIYF. Combining the CDR3 with reference TRBV7-9 and TRBJ1-3 gives the whole variable domain DTGVSQNPRHKITKRGQNVTFRCDPISEHNRLYWYRQTLGQGPEFLTYFQNEAQLEKSRLLSDRFSAERPKGSFSTLEIQRTEQGDSAMYLCASSLTESTIYFGEGSWLTVV.

The rearrangement uses TRBV20-1 and TRBJ1-2, with no clear D. Germline V gene data show CDR1 as DFQATT and CDR2 as SNEGSKA (reference sequence). CDR3 length: 11 residues. The CDR3 DNA follows: TGCCAGGCCAGCACTAACTATGGCTACACCTTC. Translated, it gives CQASTNYGYTF.

This clone was counted only a few times. This sample also contains other DNA sequences that code for the same CDR3. The chain combines TRBV7-2 with TRBJ2-5; D is unresolved. The CDR3 sequence is 13 residues long. Germline values: CDR1 SGHTA, CDR2 FQGNSA. V dropped 2 bases and J dropped 5 bases, with 9 bases sitting between them. The CDR3 reads CASSLKERETQYF. The CDR3 nucleotides are TGTGCCAGCAGCTTAAAGGAGAGGGAGACCCAGTACTTC.

Of note for this clone: Other nucleotide sequences in the sample specify the same CDR3. The rearrangement joins TRBV5-1 to TRBJ2-1; D is undetermined. The CDR3 has 14 residues. Germline CDR1 SGHRS, CDR2 YFSETQ. Trimming removed 0 bases at V and 1 base at J, with 5 bases between. CDR3 amino acids: CASSLAASYNEQFF. In DNA, the CDR3 is TGCGCCAGCAGCTTGGCCGCGTCCTACAATGAGCAGTTCTTC. The full variable domain, rest sourced from reference TRBV5-1 and TRBJ2-1, is KAGVTQTPRYLIKTRGQQVTLSCSPISGHRSVSWYQQTPGQGLQFLFEYFSETQRNKGNFPGRFSGRQFSNSRSEMNVSTLELGDSALYLCASSLAASYNEQFFGPGTRLTVL.

The chain carries TRBV19 and TRBJ1-2; 8 bases map to TRBD1. The CDR3 contains 14 residues. The V and J ends lost 6 bases and 7 bases, in that order; junction bases with no gene match: 10. The germline V gene encodes CDR1 LNHDA and CDR2 SQIVND (reference sequence). The CDR3, as DNA: TGTGCCAGTAGCCCACGACAGGGGATGGTTGGCTACACCTTC. It encodes CASSPRQGMVGYTF.

As DNA, the CDR3 is TGTGCCAGCAGTGCTTGGGACAGGGTTGCCGGGGAGCTGTTTTTT. Protein product: CASSAWDRVAGELFF. The chain combines TRBV6-2 or TRBV6-3 with TRBJ2-2; 9 nucleotides match TRBD1. The V gene's germline CDR1 is MNHEY and CDR2 SVGEGT. With 5 bases clipped from V and 6 bases from J, the junction kept 7 bases outside the gene matches. The CDR3 is 15 amino acids.

This clone was seen a handful of times. At one boundary the junction diverges from the germline segment, which might be a read error. The chain links TRBV5-1 to TRBJ2-4, with a weak D call TRBD1 (6 bases). Looked up from germline, CDR1 is SGHRS and CDR2 is YFSETQ. The CDR3 sequence is 15 residues long. As DNA, the CDR3 is TGCGCCAGCACCTTGGACAGCGGAGATGGAAACATTCAGTACTTC. Translated: CASTLDSGDGNIQYF.

This clone was found a few times. The chain employs TRBV6-5 and TRBJ2-2; 8 bases agree with TRBD1. Germline-derived CDR1 and CDR2 are MNHEY and SVGAGI. CDR3 length: 13 amino acids. J was trimmed by 3 bases and V by 6 bases; bases with no gene match: 0. CDR3 loop: CASRDRDTGELFF. The CDR3 region has the DNA TGTGCCAGCAGGGACAGGGACACCGGGGAGCTGTTTTTT.

The V call is TRBV6-5, the J call TRBJ1-2; 7 bases are shared with TRBD1. The CDR3 sequence is 13 residues long. Germline V CDR1 and CDR2: MNHEY, SVGAGI. The V gene end was trimmed by 6 bases and the J gene end by 4 bases; junction bases not matched to a gene: 5. CDR3 in amino acids: CASSLQGTYGYTF. The CDR3 DNA is TGTGCCAGCAGCTTACAGGGGACCTATGGCTACACCTTC.

The DNA of the CDR3 is TGTGCCAGCAGTTACGACAGGACTGGAAACACCATATATTTT. It codes for CASSYDRTGNTIYF. The chain links TRBV6-5 to TRBJ1-3; a weak D match, TRBD1 (6 bases). Trimming stripped 2 bases from V and 2 bases from J, with 7 bases between. CDR1 is MNHEY and CDR2 is SVGAGI in the germline V gene. The CDR3 extends over 14 amino acids.

The chain uses TRBV4-1 and TRBJ2-7; D might be TRBD2 (6 bases). CDR3 length: 14 residues. V lost 0 bases, J lost 7 bases, and 13 bases lay in between. Germline V lookup: CDR1 MGHRA, CDR2 YSYEKL. The CDR3 region is CASSQEWRAGEQYF. The CDR3, as DNA: TGCGCCAGCAGCCAAGAATGGAGGGCGGGGGAGCAGTACTTC.